A selection of T cell receptor beta chains follows, all from one sample in a study of patients and donors after allogeneic stem cell transplantation. TCRdb re-called the RT-PCR reads through MiXCR, storing one row per CDR3 protein. This table has approximately 210,000 distinct CDR3 sequences, less than 45% appearing once. Sequencing was done on a sample of blood, either unsorted or a sorted T cell fraction (not recorded which). All receptors derive from a human donor who was either an allogeneic HSCT recipient or a stem cell or donor lymphocyte infusion donor (not recorded which). It is not recorded whose cells these are; they may come from a transplant donor. CDR3s leave out the opening cysteine and the closing phenylalanine or tryptophan.

V gene: TRBV4-2; J gene: TRBJ2-7; CDR3 length: 11; CDR3 protein: ASSQEEVGEQY
V gene: TRBV11-2; J gene: TRBJ2-2; CDR3 length: 11; CDR3 protein: ASSLVRAGELF
V gene: TRBV18; J gene: TRBJ2-7; CDR3 length: 12; CDR3 protein: ASSPLAGEGEQY
V gene: TRBV15; J gene: TRBJ2-3; CDR3 length: 8; CDR3 protein: ATSGDTQY
V gene: TRBV6-1; J gene: TRBJ1-2; CDR3 length: 12; CDR3 protein: ASSPTYRDYGYT
V gene: TRBV6-6; J gene: TRBJ1-5; CDR3 length: 12; CDR3 protein: ASTLSGGLEPQH
V gene: TRBV12-3/TRBV12-4; J gene: TRBJ1-2; CDR3 length: 7; CDR3 protein: ASSLAEI
V gene: TRBV5-6; J gene: TRBJ2-1; CDR3 length: 11; CDR3 protein: ASSLRDRNEQF
V gene: TRBV5-1; J gene: TRBJ2-7; CDR3 length: 11; CDR3 protein: ASSLESPNEQY
V gene: TRBV6-5; J gene: TRBJ2-5; CDR3 length: 13; CDR3 protein: ASSYSGTGGETQY
V gene: TRBV19; J gene: TRBJ1-2; CDR3 length: 11; CDR3 protein: ASSGDRVIGYT
V gene: TRBV29-1; J gene: TRBJ2-7; CDR3 length: 11; CDR3 protein: SVGTGAILEQY
V gene: TRBV15; J gene: TRBJ2-7; CDR3 length: 13; CDR3 protein: ATSRGQPASYEQY
V gene: TRBV7-8; J gene: TRBJ1-4; CDR3 length: 13; CDR3 protein: ASSLGTGEGEKLF
V gene: TRBV9; J gene: TRBJ2-2; CDR3 length: 14; CDR3 protein: ASSDGTSGRAGELF
V gene: TRBV9; J gene: TRBJ2-1; CDR3 length: 13; CDR3 protein: ASQEAGRDYNEQF
V gene: TRBV29-1; J gene: TRBJ1-3; CDR3 length: 11; CDR3 protein: SVEWSSGNTIY
V gene: TRBV12-3/TRBV12-4; J gene: TRBJ1-1; CDR3 length: 12; CDR3 protein: ASIFSRGATEAF
V gene: TRBV15; J gene: TRBJ1-2; CDR3 length: 12; CDR3 protein: ATSRVTGRHGYT
V gene: TRBV15; J gene: TRBJ1-5; CDR3 length: 14; CDR3 protein: ATSRGQGSGNQPQH
V gene: TRBV4-3; J gene: TRBJ1-1; CDR3 length: 11; CDR3 protein: ASSQGPGTEAF
V gene: TRBV30; J gene: TRBJ1-3; CDR3 length: 11; CDR3 protein: AFSLSSGNTIY
V gene: TRBV29-1; J gene: TRBJ2-1; CDR3 length: 13; CDR3 protein: SVDSGRAIYNEQF
V gene: TRBV7-9; J gene: TRBJ1-3; CDR3 length: 14; CDR3 protein: ASSLVRKGSGNTIY
V gene: TRBV12-3/TRBV12-4; J gene: TRBJ1-6; CDR3 length: 14; CDR3 protein: ASSLTDRGYNSPLH
V gene: TRBV28; J gene: TRBJ1-5; CDR3 length: 15; CDR3 protein: ASSPPGQGPNNQPQH
V gene: TRBV5-5; J gene: TRBJ1-1; CDR3 length: 14; CDR3 protein: ASSLGDRGLNTEAF
V gene: TRBV3-1; J gene: TRBJ1-5; CDR3 length: 13; CDR3 protein: ASSQEVGFNQPQH
V gene: TRBV12-3/TRBV12-4; J gene: TRBJ2-1; CDR3 length: 10; CDR3 protein: ASRPALREQF
V gene: TRBV12-3/TRBV12-4; J gene: TRBJ1-1; CDR3 length: 12; CDR3 protein: ASGEQKTNTEAF
V gene: TRBV12-3/TRBV12-4; J gene: TRBJ2-7; CDR3 length: 12; CDR3 protein: ATAPGQGTYEQY
V gene: TRBV5-6; J gene: TRBJ2-1; CDR3 length: 14; CDR3 protein: ASSDSGVSSYNEQF
V gene: TRBV4-2; J gene: TRBJ1-2; CDR3 length: 12; CDR3 protein: ASSQADRNYGYT
V gene: TRBV4-3; J gene: TRBJ2-1; CDR3 length: 11; CDR3 protein: ASSQDGVDEQF
V gene: TRBV4-3; J gene: TRBJ2-2; CDR3 length: 12; CDR3 protein: ASSQGPGTGELF
V gene: TRBV29-1; J gene: TRBJ2-1; CDR3 length: 16; CDR3 protein: SVEGGLAEADSYNEQF
V gene: TRBV29-1; J gene: TRBJ1-5; CDR3 length: 13; CDR3 protein: SATGTGTSNQPQH
V gene: TRBV6-6; J gene: TRBJ1-6; CDR3 length: 16; CDR3 protein: ASSYHQRKGVLQSPLH
V gene: TRBV6-5; J gene: TRBJ2-3; CDR3 length: 18; CDR3 protein: ASSSLDRGLLAGGGDTQY
V gene: TRBV3-1; J gene: TRBJ1-1; CDR3 length: 10; CDR3 protein: AIGLSRTEAF
V gene: TRBV2; J gene: TRBJ1-1; CDR3 length: 12; CDR3 protein: ASSELGLGTEAF
V gene: TRBV12-3/TRBV12-4; J gene: TRBJ2-2; CDR3 length: 18; CDR3 protein: ASSFLASGRGWVNTGELF
V gene: TRBV5-1; J gene: TRBJ1-1; CDR3 length: 15; CDR3 protein: ASSLALGALVGTEAF
V gene: TRBV5-1; J gene: TRBJ2-1; CDR3 length: 13; CDR3 protein: ASSLEAGRYNEQF
V gene: TRBV5-1; J gene: TRBJ2-7; CDR3 length: 12; CDR3 protein: ASSRLAESYEQY
V gene: TRBV12-3/TRBV12-4; J gene: TRBJ2-3; CDR3 length: 12; CDR3 protein: ASSRTGVGDTQY
V gene: TRBV20-1; J gene: TRBJ1-1; CDR3 length: 10; CDR3 protein: SASDRVAEAF
V gene: TRBV28; J gene: TRBJ2-7; CDR3 length: 14; CDR3 protein: ASSLIPGGVSYEQY
V gene: TRBV4-3; J gene: TRBJ2-7; CDR3 length: 13; CDR3 protein: ASSQDGTTSYEQY
V gene: TRBV6-2/TRBV6-3; J gene: TRBJ2-3; CDR3 length: 12; CDR3 protein: ASSYPDSTDTQY
V gene: TRBV11-2; J gene: TRBJ1-2; CDR3 length: 14; CDR3 protein: ASSQPSGGPNYGYT